What follows is one TCR beta chain and its context. What this receptor recognizes is not known. Base qualities are not recorded, but no much larger clone differs from it by a single base. The data belong to a study of CD8 T cells in Susac syndrome (dated by TCRdb to the late 2010s). The study in broad terms: Of the Susac syndrome patients who were sequenced, roughly 6 had clinically active disease and eight were in clinical remission. At blood withdrawal, Susac syndrome patients were either therapy-naive, taking corticosteroids (in some cases with IVIg as well), or taking IVIg alone. Whether CD8+ T cell activation and differentiation in Susac syndrome was antigen driven was tested using repertoire sequencing. Clonality of the CD8+ T cell repertoire was compared between about a dozen healthy donors, approximately 14 Susac syndrome patients and about 15 multiple sclerosis patients. Overall study results and their limits: Sixteen Susac-specific public clones were identified in the total CD8+ repertoire, and several Susac-specific public clones were identified in the CD8+ TEMRA repertoire. The number of individuals in the TCR sequencing and HLA analysis was recognized as being relatively small. Clonal expansion was observed in Susac syndrome CD8+ repertoires, with the highest expansion in CD8+ TEMRA cells and greater expansion in clinically active than in remitting patients.

RNA was extracted with the RNeasy kit and roughly 0.45 to 1 ug was reverse transcribed using random hexamers. TCR beta CDR3 regions were amplified with the immunoSEQ multiplex PCR assay covering 54 Vbeta and 13 Jbeta segments. PCR amplification bias was corrected using a synthetic template baseline for primer optimization and computational correction. In the paper's pipeline: Only productive sequences were kept, with reads annotated to V, D and J genes according to IMGT and analyzed in immunoSEQ Analyzer. Clonality was computed as one minus Shannon entropy normalized by log2 of the number of productive unique sequences. For each patient and control, public and private clones were evaluated among the 100 most prevalent clones. Clones were defined as Susac-specific when absent from the healthy and MS cohorts, from some 1,100 published viral clones and from other ImmuneACCESS disease sequences. In-frame beta chains were kept once TCRdb had trimmed the public reads at Q25 with fastp and called clones with MiXCR. Rows merge per CDR3 protein into single entries with the most common DNA and genes. What appears here as the V and J calls and clone size reflects TCRdb's work, not the paper's. Here the sample has roughly 110,000 distinct CDR3 sequences; roughly 95% occur a single time. In total, the top ten clones hold 0.41% of the sample.

Peripheral blood CD8+ and CD4+ T cells from healthy donors, Susac syndrome patients and multiple sclerosis patients were profiled using high-throughput TCR beta sequencing. The Susac syndrome patients fulfilled recently defined diagnostic criteria for definite or probable disease. Bulk CD8+ and CD4+ T cells were purified by magnetic negative isolation, while CD8+ TEMRA cells were enriched using FACS. Blood was collected in EDTA tubes and processed within 24 hours, with PBMCs isolated through density gradient centrifugation. PBMCs destined for TCR sequencing were cryopreserved in liquid nitrogen and later thawed in a 37 °C water bath. A purity of at least 90% was achieved for sorted or isolated CD4+, CD8+ and CD8+ TEMRA cells. The CDR3, cysteine through phenylalanine, is 14 amino acids long. The only DNA kept is the CDR3, 42 bases in frame from the first base. The junction carries 9 bases between V and J, which are trimmed by 0 bases and 2 bases respectively. CDR1 and CDR2 were assigned from the germline V gene as SGHRS and YFSETQ.

The clonotype comes from a human donor with Susac syndrome. This chain joins TRBV5-1 to TRBJ2-7; no D gene is confidently identified. The sample taken for sequencing was CD8+ T cells from PBMCs. The DNA reads as follows: TGCGCCAGCAGCTTGGGGTATGGTGCCTACGAGCAGTACTTC. It specifies CASSLGYGAYEQYF.